The T cell receptor (beta chain) described here comes from a study of blood T cell repertoires in COVID-19. Overall study context: The United States, Italy and Spain were the sources of the acute and convalescent COVID-19 samples. In each case, the material was cDNA or gDNA derived from T cells, B-cell-depleted T cells, or PBMCs.

In the authors' methods: The assay estimated nucleated cells by amplifying reference gene primers. Produced via immunoSEQ multiplex PCR; TCRdb's table is partial and in-frame only. Clone size and V and J calls were adopted from that table, with D and trimming inferred from the DNA. Found here are about 190,000 clones, roughly four fifths of them singletons; the top ten hold under 5.5%. Germline V CDR1 and CDR2: MNHEY, SVGEGT. This CDR3 contains 17 residues. Trimming took 2 bases from V and 0 from J; bases not matched to a gene: 6. This clone was recorded once. The receptor was derived from a woman under 40 with acute or convalescent COVID-19. This chain uses TRBV6-2 or TRBV6-3 with TRBJ2-2; 7 bases align to TRBD1. What was sequenced was peripheral blood. The CDR3 nucleotides read TGTGCCAGCAGTTACCCTCAGACAGGGTCGAACACCGGGGAGCTGTTTTTT. Its translation is CASSYPQTGSNTGELFF.